These T cell receptor beta chains were read from a single sample in a study of blood T cell repertoires in COVID-19. Sequencing used immunoSEQ multiplex PCR; TCRdb keeps in-frame clones, though not all of them. The sample holds approximately 300,000 clones, less than 85% seen once. The specimen sequenced was PBMCs or T cells enriched from blood (not recorded which). The receptors were sampled from a woman aged 30 to 39 who had been exposed to COVID-19. The CDR3 runs from the conserved cysteine through the conserved F or W. The order of the fields is CDR3 DNA, CDR3 protein, clone size, J gene, D gene, V gene. The D gene is left open where the match is weak. Part of the rows lack a size; the others show once, few, many or a class for expanded clones.

CDR3 DNA: TGTGCCAGCAGCCGTGGTGGTAGCTCCTACGAGCAGTACTTC; CDR3 protein: CASSRGGSSYEQYF; clone size: NA; J gene: TRBJ2-7; D gene: NA; V gene: TRBV14
CDR3 DNA: TGTGCCAGCAGTTATCCCGGGACAAGCTCTGGAAACACCATATATTTT; CDR3 protein: CASSYPGTSSGNTIYF; clone size: NA; J gene: TRBJ1-3; D gene: NA; V gene: TRBV6-2/TRBV6-3
CDR3 DNA: TGTGCCAGCAGCCCGAGACGGACTAGCGGGACACACCAAGAGACCCAGTACTTC; CDR3 protein: CASSPRRTSGTHQETQYF; clone size: NA; J gene: TRBJ2-5; D gene: TRBD2; V gene: TRBV11-2
CDR3 DNA: TGTGCCAGCAGTGTTTCGGGGGGACGGTCACCCCTCCACTTT; CDR3 protein: CASSVSGGRSPLHF; clone size: NA; J gene: TRBJ1-6; D gene: NA; V gene: TRBV6-2/TRBV6-3
CDR3 DNA: TGTGCCAGCAGCCTTCCCGTAGTATCTGGAGCCGGGGAGCTGTTTTTT; CDR3 protein: CASSLPVVSGAGELFF; clone size: few; J gene: TRBJ2-2; D gene: NA; V gene: TRBV7-9
CDR3 DNA: TGTGCCAGCAGCGTGAGCACAGGTAACACCGGGGAGCTGTTTTTT; CDR3 protein: CASSVSTGNTGELFF; clone size: NA; J gene: TRBJ2-2; D gene: NA; V gene: TRBV9
CDR3 DNA: TGTGCCAGCAGAAGGACAGACCCGGAGACCCAGTACTTC; CDR3 protein: CASRRTDPETQYF; clone size: once; J gene: TRBJ2-5; D gene: NA; V gene: TRBV6-5
CDR3 DNA: TGTGCCAGCAGTCGACTAGCCACCGGGGAGCTGTTTTTT; CDR3 protein: CASSRLATGELFF; clone size: NA; J gene: TRBJ2-2; D gene: TRBD2; V gene: TRBV6-5
CDR3 DNA: TGCGCCAGCAGCCAAGACAGGGGAATCGACTATGGCTACACCTTC; CDR3 protein: CASSQDRGIDYGYTF; clone size: NA; J gene: TRBJ1-2; D gene: NA; V gene: TRBV4-1
CDR3 DNA: TGCGCCAGCAGTCAGAGCCTTCATTCACCCCTCCACTTT; CDR3 protein: CASSQSLHSPLHF; clone size: NA; J gene: TRBJ1-6; D gene: NA; V gene: TRBV23-1
CDR3 DNA: TGTGCCAGCAGTTTACGGGTGGGGCGTGAGCAGTTCTTC; CDR3 protein: CASSLRVGREQFF; clone size: NA; J gene: TRBJ2-1; D gene: NA; V gene: TRBV12-3/TRBV12-4
CDR3 DNA: TGCGCCAGCAGCTCCGGGACTAGGGGCCAAGAGACCCAGTACTTC; CDR3 protein: CASSSGTRGQETQYF; clone size: NA; J gene: TRBJ2-5; D gene: TRBD2; V gene: TRBV5-1
CDR3 DNA: TGTGCCAGCAGTTACTCGGAGGGAGGCTACACCTTC; CDR3 protein: CASSYSEGGYTF; clone size: NA; J gene: TRBJ1-2; D gene: NA; V gene: TRBV6-5
CDR3 DNA: TGTGCTAGCAGCTTGGGGACTAGCAGAGAGACCCAGTACTTC; CDR3 protein: CASSLGTSRETQYF; clone size: NA; J gene: TRBJ2-5; D gene: TRBD2; V gene: TRBV7-7
CDR3 DNA: TGTGCCAGCAGCCAAGATCACGGACAGGGTAGTGGCTACACCTTC; CDR3 protein: CASSQDHGQGSGYTF; clone size: few; J gene: TRBJ1-2; D gene: TRBD1; V gene: TRBV4-2
CDR3 DNA: TGTGCCAGCAGCTTAGGCCAGGGGGTCCAAGAGACCCAGTACTTC; CDR3 protein: CASSLGQGVQETQYF; clone size: NA; J gene: TRBJ2-5; D gene: TRBD1; V gene: TRBV13
CDR3 DNA: TGTGCCGCCTGGACAGGGGATGGCTACACCTTC; CDR3 protein: CAAWTGDGYTF; clone size: NA; J gene: TRBJ1-2; D gene: TRBD1; V gene: TRBV30
CDR3 DNA: TGTGCCAGCAGCGTCCCAGGGAAGACTGAAGCTTTCTTT; CDR3 protein: CASSVPGKTEAFF; clone size: NA; J gene: TRBJ1-1; D gene: NA; V gene: TRBV7-3
CDR3 DNA: TGTGCCAGCAGTTACTCACCACAGTACCAGCCCCAGCATTTT; CDR3 protein: CASSYSPQYQPQHF; clone size: few; J gene: TRBJ1-5; D gene: NA; V gene: TRBV6-5
CDR3 DNA: TGTGCCAGCAGCCCATACGGGACACTGAACACTGAAGCTTTCTTT; CDR3 protein: CASSPYGTLNTEAFF; clone size: few; J gene: TRBJ1-1; D gene: NA; V gene: TRBV9
CDR3 DNA: TGTGCCAGCGAAACGACAGGGCGAAACACCATATATTTT; CDR3 protein: CASETTGRNTIYF; clone size: NA; J gene: TRBJ1-3; D gene: TRBD1; V gene: TRBV3-1/TRBV3-2
CDR3 DNA: TGTGCCAGTAGTAGTCAGATTAATCAGCCCCAGCATTTT; CDR3 protein: CASSSQINQPQHF; clone size: NA; J gene: TRBJ1-5; D gene: NA; V gene: TRBV19
CDR3 DNA: TGTGCCACCAGCAGAGTACAGGGGGACTATGGCTACACCTTC; CDR3 protein: CATSRVQGDYGYTF; clone size: NA; J gene: TRBJ1-2; D gene: TRBD1; V gene: TRBV15
CDR3 DNA: TGTGCCAGCAGTTTGGGGGACAGGGGGCGCGCGTTCGAGCAGTACTTC; CDR3 protein: CASSLGDRGRAFEQYF; clone size: NA; J gene: TRBJ2-7; D gene: TRBD1; V gene: TRBV28
CDR3 DNA: TGTGCCAGCAGTTTATTCGGCTCCTACGAGCAGTACTTC; CDR3 protein: CASSLFGSYEQYF; clone size: NA; J gene: TRBJ2-7; D gene: NA; V gene: TRBV28
CDR3 DNA: TGTGCCAGCAGTCCCCGCCCGGGACTAGCGGGGAAACCCCAAGAGACCCAGTACTTC; CDR3 protein: CASSPRPGLAGKPQETQYF; clone size: NA; J gene: TRBJ2-5; D gene: TRBD2; V gene: TRBV27
CDR3 DNA: TGTGCCAGCAGCTTAGGGGCAGGGTATGGCTACACCTTC; CDR3 protein: CASSLGAGYGYTF; clone size: NA; J gene: TRBJ1-2; D gene: NA; V gene: TRBV7-9
CDR3 DNA: TGTGCCAGCAGTATAATGGACAGACCCTACGAGCAGTACTTC; CDR3 protein: CASSIMDRPYEQYF; clone size: NA; J gene: TRBJ2-7; D gene: NA; V gene: TRBV27
CDR3 DNA: TGTGCCAGCAGGGGCTTACAGGGAATCTCTGGGGCCAACGTCCTGACTTTC; CDR3 protein: CASRGLQGISGANVLTF; clone size: NA; J gene: TRBJ2-6; D gene: NA; V gene: TRBV28
CDR3 DNA: TGCGCCAGCAGCGGGGGGTCCCTATACGAGCAGTACTTC; CDR3 protein: CASSGGSLYEQYF; clone size: NA; J gene: TRBJ2-7; D gene: NA; V gene: TRBV5-1
CDR3 DNA: TGTGCCAGCAGTCTACAGGGCAACTATGGCTACACCTTC; CDR3 protein: CASSLQGNYGYTF; clone size: NA; J gene: TRBJ1-2; D gene: NA; V gene: TRBV6-5
CDR3 DNA: TGTGCCTGGAGGCTGGGGACTAGCGGGGGGCCGAGGGCAGATACGCAGTATTTT; CDR3 protein: CAWRLGTSGGPRADTQYF; clone size: few; J gene: TRBJ2-3; D gene: TRBD2; V gene: TRBV30
CDR3 DNA: TGTGCCAGCAGCCTCGGGACAAGGACAGGGGGCGAAGAGCAGTACTTC; CDR3 protein: CASSLGTRTGGEEQYF; clone size: NA; J gene: TRBJ2-7; D gene: TRBD1; V gene: TRBV5-5
CDR3 DNA: TGCGCCAGCAGCCAAGATGACCAGGGACAGCCCCAGCATTTT; CDR3 protein: CASSQDDQGQPQHF; clone size: NA; J gene: TRBJ1-5; D gene: NA; V gene: TRBV4-3
CDR3 DNA: TGTGCCGTAGAAACCCCTCCGGGACAGGGTTTCTCCTACGAGCAGTACTTC; CDR3 protein: CAVETPPGQGFSYEQYF; clone size: NA; J gene: TRBJ2-7; D gene: TRBD1; V gene: TRBV28
CDR3 DNA: TGTGCCAGCAGCGTAGATCACACCCAGAACACTGAAGCTTTCTTT; CDR3 protein: CASSVDHTQNTEAFF; clone size: NA; J gene: TRBJ1-1; D gene: NA; V gene: TRBV9
CDR3 DNA: TGTGCCAGCAGCTTGCCCGGGACAGGGACTGGGGCCAACGTCCTGACTTTC; CDR3 protein: CASSLPGTGTGANVLTF; clone size: once; J gene: TRBJ2-6; D gene: TRBD1; V gene: TRBV5-4
CDR3 DNA: TGTGCCAGCAGTCGTAGCGGGAGAAAGTACGGGGAGCTGTTTTTT; CDR3 protein: CASSRSGRKYGELFF; clone size: NA; J gene: TRBJ2-2; D gene: TRBD2; V gene: TRBV28
CDR3 DNA: TGTGCCAGTAGCGCCAGGGCCCAAGAGACCCAGTACTTC; CDR3 protein: CASSARAQETQYF; clone size: many; J gene: TRBJ2-5; D gene: NA; V gene: TRBV19
CDR3 DNA: TGTGCCAGCAGTTTAGACGGACAGGGGATGAGCAATCAGCCCCAGCATTTT; CDR3 protein: CASSLDGQGMSNQPQHF; clone size: NA; J gene: TRBJ1-5; D gene: TRBD1; V gene: TRBV28
CDR3 DNA: TGTGCCAGTAGTAGCCCTCGGACAGGGATGGTCGAGCAGTACTTC; CDR3 protein: CASSSPRTGMVEQYF; clone size: NA; J gene: TRBJ2-7; D gene: TRBD1; V gene: TRBV19
CDR3 DNA: TGTGCCAGCAGCAAGGGACTTTCCTACGAGCAGTACTTC; CDR3 protein: CASSKGLSYEQYF; clone size: NA; J gene: TRBJ2-7; D gene: NA; V gene: TRBV5-5
CDR3 DNA: TGTGCCAGCAGACTCATAATACGGAACTATGGCTACACCTTC; CDR3 protein: CASRLIIRNYGYTF; clone size: few; J gene: TRBJ1-2; D gene: NA; V gene: TRBV3-1/TRBV3-2
CDR3 DNA: TGTGCCAGCACCCCGCAGCGAACGAACACCGGGGAGCTGTTTTTT; CDR3 protein: CASTPQRTNTGELFF; clone size: NA; J gene: TRBJ2-2; D gene: NA; V gene: TRBV5-8
CDR3 DNA: TGTGCCAGCAGTGAAAGATTAGCAGGGGGCGGAACTGAAGCTTTCTTT; CDR3 protein: CASSERLAGGGTEAFF; clone size: few; J gene: TRBJ1-1; D gene: TRBD1; V gene: TRBV6-1
CDR3 DNA: TGTGCCAGCAGTCTGACAGACTATGGCTACACCTTC; CDR3 protein: CASSLTDYGYTF; clone size: NA; J gene: TRBJ1-2; D gene: NA; V gene: TRBV28
CDR3 DNA: TGTGCCAGCGGCCCAACCGGGATCCCTAGAGAAAAACTGTTTTTT; CDR3 protein: CASGPTGIPREKLFF; clone size: NA; J gene: TRBJ1-4; D gene: NA; V gene: TRBV2
CDR3 DNA: TGTGCCAGTAGCATACAGGGGGCGCCTTTGAACGAGCAGTACTTC; CDR3 protein: CASSIQGAPLNEQYF; clone size: NA; J gene: TRBJ2-7; D gene: TRBD1; V gene: TRBV19
CDR3 DNA: TGTGCCAGTAGTCCCCGCCGCGGAAAACTGTTTTTT; CDR3 protein: CASSPRRGKLFF; clone size: NA; J gene: TRBJ1-4; D gene: NA; V gene: TRBV19
CDR3 DNA: TGCGCCAGCAGCTTCGAGGGAGCCGGGGAGCTGTTTTTT; CDR3 protein: CASSFEGAGELFF; clone size: NA; J gene: TRBJ2-2; D gene: NA; V gene: TRBV5-1
CDR3 DNA: TGTGCCAGCAGCCTTGGACTAGCGGGGGGATCCTACGAGCAGTACTTC; CDR3 protein: CASSLGLAGGSYEQYF; clone size: NA; J gene: TRBJ2-7; D gene: TRBD2; V gene: TRBV5-4
CDR3 DNA: TGTGCCAGCAGCTTAACCCCGGGACAGGGTCGAGCTTTCTTT; CDR3 protein: CASSLTPGQGRAFF; clone size: NA; J gene: TRBJ1-1; D gene: TRBD1; V gene: TRBV7-3
CDR3 DNA: TGTGCCAGCAGCACCCGGACAGGAACTGCAACTAATGAAAAACTGTTTTTT; CDR3 protein: CASSTRTGTATNEKLFF; clone size: NA; J gene: TRBJ1-4; D gene: TRBD1; V gene: TRBV14